What follows are 31 T cell receptor beta chains derived from one specimen sequenced in a study of blood T cell repertoires in COVID-19. The table came from immunoSEQ multiplex PCR; TCRdb's copy has only in-frame clones and leaves some out. The table includes approximately 250,000 clones, roughly 86% detected once. The source material was peripheral blood. These TCRs come from a man aged 35 to 55 with active or convalescent COVID-19.

The V call is TRBV5-1, the J call TRBJ2-1; the match to TRBD2 covers 7 bases. The CDR3 is 15 amino acids. The germline CDR1 and CDR2 sequences are SGHRS and YFSETQ. The V segment lost 3 bases and the J segment 6 bases; nucleotides outside the gene matches: 9. CDR3 protein: CASSWAPGTTNEQFF. The CDR3 DNA follows: TGCGCCAGCAGCTGGGCGCCCGGGACTACCAATGAGCAGTTCTTC. Full variable domain (missing parts from reference TRBV5-1 and TRBJ2-1): KAGVTQTPRYLIKTRGQQVTLSCSPISGHRSVSWYQQTPGQGLQFLFEYFSETQRNKGNFPGRFSGRQFSNSRSEMNVSTLELGDSALYLCASSWAPGTTNEQFFGPGTRLTVL.

The V and J genes are TRBV6-5 and TRBJ2-5; TRBD2 matches at 7 bases. The CDR3 has 13 residues. V lost 11 bases to trimming and J lost 3 bases; unmatched junction nucleotides: 9. Germline CDR1 and CDR2: MNHEY and SVGAGI. The CDR3, as DNA: TGTGCCCACTCAAGCGGGGTTGAAGAGACCCAGTACTTC. Amino acids: CAHSSGVEETQYF.

The chain couples TRBV2 to TRBJ2-1; 7 bases are shared with TRBD2. The CDR3 totals 16 residues. The germline CDR1 and CDR2 sequences are SNHLY and FYNNEI. The V segment lost 2 bases and the J segment 4 bases; nucleotides outside the gene matches: 8. CDR3 amino acids: CASSELSSGPYNEQFF. The CDR3 DNA sequence: TGTGCCAGCAGTGAATTGAGTAGCGGGCCTTACAATGAGCAGTTCTTC.

This clone was seen just once. The chain is built from TRBV2 and TRBJ1-5; a possible D gene is TRBD1 (5 bases). V was trimmed by 8 bases and J by 3 bases, leaving 17 bases between them. This CDR3 is 15 amino acids long. Germline-derived CDR1 and CDR2 are SNHLY and FYNNEI. The chain's CDR3 is CASGAGSGINQPQHF. The CDR3 DNA reads TGTGCCAGCGGAGCAGGGTCAGGTATCAATCAGCCCCAGCATTTT.

The chain joins TRBV27 to TRBJ2-3; tentative D call: TRBD2 (6 bases). V was shortened by 2 bases and J by 3 bases, with 15 bases between the two germline ends. There are 16 residues in the CDR3. Germline loops: CDR1 MNHEY, CDR2 SMNVEV (reference sequence). The CDR3, as DNA: TGTGCCAGCAGTTTAATGGACGGGGGAAGGACAGATACGCAGTATTTT. This sequence encodes CASSLMDGGRTDTQYF.

The chain couples TRBV7-9 to TRBJ2-5; D may be TRBD2 (6 bases). With 5 bases removed from V and 1 base from J, the gap between germline ends came to 20 bases. In germline, CDR1 is SEHNR, CDR2 FQNEAQ (reference sequence). CDR3 length: 17 residues. The CDR3 coding sequence is TGTGCCAGCAGCCCGCGGGGTGGGGGAGAGGTCCAAGAGACCCAGTACTTC. Translating gives CASSPRGGGEVQETQYF.

The gene calls are TRBV5-1 and TRBJ1-2; 7 positions agree with TRBD1. V gave up 4 bases and J gave up 4 bases; unmatched junction bases: 10. The germline V gene has CDR1 SGHRS and CDR2 YFSETQ. The CDR3 runs to 15 residues. CDR3 sequence: CASSTRDRDLYGYTF. The CDR3 nucleotides are TGCGCCAGCAGCACCCGGGACAGAGATCTCTATGGCTACACCTTC.

Remarks on this clone: A much larger clone is a single base away; this may be a read error. The gene calls are TRBV7-2 and TRBJ2-1, with D maybe TRBD2 (6 bases). This CDR3 comprises 15 residues. Looked up from germline, CDR1 is SGHTA and CDR2 is FQGNSA. V shed 3 bases and J shed 0 bases, with 9 bases lying between them. The CDR3: CASSLDGSSYNEQFF. The CDR3 DNA reads as TGTGCCAGCAGCTTGGACGGGAGCTCCTACAATGAGCAGTTCTTC.

The chain has TRBV7-3 and TRBJ2-3; TRBD2 aligns across 13 bases. Germline CDR1 SGHTA, CDR2 FQGTGA. Unmatched junction bases numbered 4, after V lost 0 bases and J lost 1 base. There are 18 residues in the CDR3. CDR3 sequence: CASSLTSGLAGRTDTQYF. DNA for the CDR3: TGTGCCAGCAGCTTAACGTCGGGACTAGCGGGACGCACAGATACGCAGTATTTT.

The V gene is TRBV6-5, the J gene TRBJ1-6; tentative D call: TRBD1 (6 bases). CDR3 length: 14 amino acids. V lost 6 bases and J 7 bases, leaving 13 bases between the germline ends. Germline lookup yields CDR1 MNHEY and CDR2 SVGAGI. CDR3 coding DNA: TGTGCCAGCAGGAGACAGGCGGCGAATTCACCCCTCCACTTT. Amino acids: CASRRQAANSPLHF.

This chain connects TRBV6-1 to TRBJ1-2, with 8 nucleotides matching TRBD1. V was pared by 2 bases and J by 5 bases, with 10 bases of the junction left unmatched. Germline-derived CDR1 and CDR2 are MNHNS and SASEGT. The CDR3 has 16 amino acids. The CDR3 loop is CASSERAGGELYGYTF. The CDR3 DNA is TGTGCCAGCAGTGAAAGGGCAGGGGGCGAACTTTATGGCTACACCTTC.

The chain combines TRBV27 with TRBJ1-1, with 10 nucleotides matching TRBD1. Per the germline V gene, CDR1 is MNHEY and CDR2 is SMNVEV (reference sequence). The CDR3 has 17 residues. Unmatched junction bases numbered 8, after V lost 4 bases and J lost 0 bases. In nucleotides, the CDR3 is TGTGCCAGCAGTTACGACAGGGGGCCCGGTATGAACACTGAAGCTTTCTTT. This sequence encodes CASSYDRGPGMNTEAFF.

V usage is TRBV4-1 and J usage is TRBJ1-1, with 7 bases that match TRBD1. CDR1 is MGHRA and CDR2 is YSYEKL in the germline V gene. The CDR3 has 15 amino acids. V dropped 7 bases and J dropped 0; count of bases not matched to a gene: 8. Here the CDR3 DNA reads TGCGCCAGCAACCAGGCCAGGGGGTTGAACACTGAAGCTTTCTTT. Amino acid sequence: CASNQARGLNTEAFF.

The rearrangement links TRBV5-4 to TRBJ2-3, with D perhaps TRBD2 (5 bases). The CDR3 has 16 residues. With 0 bases removed from V and 4 bases from J, the gap between germline ends came to 15 bases. Germline lookup yields CDR1 SGHNT and CDR2 YYREEE (reference sequence). The chain's CDR3 is CASSLVVARASDTQYF. The CDR3 nucleotides read TGTGCCAGCAGCTTGGTGGTAGCGAGGGCCTCAGATACGCAGTATTTT.

The chain has TRBV19 and TRBJ1-5; D might be TRBD1 (5 bases). Trimming removed 9 bases from V and 4 bases from J, with 13 bases in between. Germline V gene data show CDR1 as LNHDA and CDR2 as SQIVND (reference sequence). This CDR3 region has 13 residues. CDR3 nucleotide sequence: TGTGCCAGCGCCGGGGGGGAGAATCAGCCCCAGCATTTT. Translated: CASAGGENQPQHF.

The chain links TRBV9 to TRBJ1-1, with 11 bases fitting TRBD1. Germline V gene lookup returns CDR1 SGDLS and CDR2 YYNGEE. The CDR3 is 18 residues long. The ends lost 4 bases at V and 0 bases at J; junction bases unmatched: 11. In nucleotides, the CDR3 is TGTGCCAGCAGCCCCAGGACAGGGGGCTTTTTAATGAACACTGAAGCTTTCTTT. This gives the protein CASSPRTGGFLMNTEAFF.

The chain employs TRBV27 and TRBJ2-3; 13 bases match TRBD2. The V gene end was trimmed by 2 bases and the J gene end by 4 bases; junction bases not matched to a gene: 0. This CDR3 has 15 amino acids. Per germline, CDR1 MNHEY and CDR2 SMNVEV (reference sequence). CDR3 DNA: TGTGCCAGCAGTTTAACTAGCGGGGGGGCAGATACGCAGTATTTT. Residues: CASSLTSGGADTQYF.

This rearrangement joins TRBV28 to TRBJ2-4; TRBD1 agrees at 7 bases. The CDR3 loop spans 19 amino acids. With V trimmed by 2 bases and J by 2 bases, 15 bases remained unmatched. Germline V gene lookup returns CDR1 MDHEN and CDR2 SYDVKM. The CDR3 loop reads CASSLVGAWAGGTKNIQYF. Here the CDR3 DNA reads TGTGCCAGCAGTTTAGTAGGGGCCTGGGCAGGGGGAACCAAAAACATTCAGTACTTC. Drawing the rest from reference TRBV28 and TRBJ2-4, the complete variable domain is DVKVTQSSRYLVKRTGEKVFLECVQDMDHENMFWYRQDPGLGLRLIYFSYDVKMKEKGDIPEGYSVSREKKERFSLILESASTNQTSMYLCASSLVGAWAGGTKNIQYFGAGTRLSVL.

This clone was counted once. This chain links TRBV14 with TRBJ1-1, with 9 bases identical to TRBD1. The CDR3 has 14 residues. V trimming: 0 bases; J trimming: 11 bases; junction bases outside the gene matches: 7. Germline V CDR1 and CDR2: SGHDN, FVKESK. CDR3 sequence: CASSQELGTGLAFF. The CDR3 DNA follows: TGTGCCAGCAGCCAAGAGCTCGGGACAGGGTTGGCTTTCTTT.

This clone was picked up one time. V usage is TRBV29-1 and J usage is TRBJ1-3; D gene ambiguous. Trimming removed 2 bases at V and 4 bases at J, with 9 bases between. CDR1 and CDR2 from the germline V gene are SQVTM and ANQGSEA. The CDR3 extends over 13 amino acids. CDR3 sequence: CSVEYPVGNTIYF. CDR3 bases: TGCAGCGTTGAATACCCAGTCGGAAACACCATATATTTT.

CDR3 region: CASSAGAPNTGELFF. In DNA, the CDR3 is TGTGCCAGCAGTGCAGGCGCTCCGAACACCGGGGAGCTGTTTTTT. This chain connects TRBV6-4 to TRBJ2-2; unclear D gene. The CDR3 spans 15 residues. Trimming shortened V by 4 bases and J by 0 bases, and 9 bases separated the two germline ends. CDR1 is MRHNA and CDR2 is SNTAGT in the germline V gene.

The chain is built from TRBV20-1 and TRBJ1-2; D uncertain. There are 11 residues in the CDR3. Between the trimmed V and J ends, which lost 5 bases and 4 bases, there was a span of 8 bases. Germline CDR1 DFQATT, CDR2 SNEGSKA (reference sequence). The chain's CDR3 is CSAPRVYGYTF. The CDR3 DNA reads as TGCAGTGCTCCCCGGGTCTATGGCTACACCTTC.

This chain links TRBV5-5 with TRBJ2-2; D call uncertain. The CDR3 covers 12 residues. CDR1 SGHKS and CDR2 YYEKEE come from the germline V gene (reference sequence). Trimming left V 4 bases short and J 2 bases short, with 3 bases between. The CDR3: CASSRNTGELFF. The DNA of the CDR3 is TGTGCCAGCAGCCGTAACACCGGGGAGCTGTTTTTT.

There are a few counts of this clone. V is TRBV2 and J is TRBJ1-5; 7 nucleotides agree with TRBD1. Trimming cost V 3 bases and J 5 bases; bases outside gene matches: 1. This CDR3 region has 13 residues. Germline V gives CDR1 SNHLY, CDR2 FYNNEI. The DNA for the CDR3 is TGTGCCAGCAGTGACCAGGGGGATCAGCCCCAGCATTTT. Protein product: CASSDQGDQPQHF.

The V and J genes are TRBV6-5 and TRBJ1-1; the D is unclear. CDR1 is MNHEY, CDR2 SVGAGI, per germline. CDR3 size: 13 residues. V was pared by 7 bases and J by 11 bases, with 20 bases between. CDR3 sequence reads: CASTELTDTGAFF. As DNA, the CDR3 is TGTGCCAGCACGGAGCTCACTGACACGGGGGCTTTCTTT.

The rearrangement joins TRBV5-1 to TRBJ2-7, with TRBD2 matching over 10 bases. The CDR3 extends over 14 amino acids. V trimming: 5 bases; J trimming: 5 bases; junction bases outside the gene matches: 7. Germline V lookup: CDR1 SGHRS, CDR2 YFSETQ. The CDR3: CASRSGTSAHEQYF. CDR3 bases: TGCGCCAGCAGGTCGGGGACTAGCGCCCACGAGCAGTACTTC.

The chain combines TRBV9 with TRBJ1-2; the match to TRBD1 covers 9 bases. Germline CDR1 is SGDLS and CDR2 is YYNGEE. V dropped 3 bases and J dropped 4; count of bases not matched to a gene: 7. The CDR3 covers 15 residues. CDR3 amino acids: CASSGADRGAYGYTF. DNA of the CDR3: TGTGCCAGCAGCGGAGCGGACAGGGGCGCCTATGGCTACACCTTC.

V gene TRBV19 combines with J gene TRBJ2-3; possible D gene TRBD1, 5 bases. CDR3 length equals 13 residues. Germline assignment: CDR1 LNHDA and CDR2 SQIVND (reference sequence). V was clipped by 5 bases and J by 5 bases, with 11 bases between them. The CDR3 bases are TGTGCCAGTAGTTTGACAGAAAGAGATACGCAGTATTTT. It yields the protein CASSLTERDTQYF.

The chain carries TRBV5-1 and TRBJ2-5; 7 bases map to TRBD1. This CDR3 comprises 14 residues. CDR1 is SGHRS, CDR2 YFSETQ, per germline. Germline trimming cut 4 bases from V and 5 bases from J; bases unmatched to any gene: 8. In DNA form, the CDR3 reads TGCGCCAGCAGCCCCAGACAGGGTGGCGAGACCCAGTACTTC. Translated: CASSPRQGGETQYF.

This chain uses TRBV7-9 with TRBJ1-3; possible D gene TRBD1, 5 bases. Deletions cut 5 bases from V and 0 bases from J, with 23 bases between. CDR3 length: 19 amino acids. CDR1 is SEHNR and CDR2 is FQNEAQ in the germline V gene (reference sequence). The CDR3 DNA follows: TGTGCCAGCAGCCTATCAACCGGGCAGGGAACTTACTCTGGAAACACCATATATTTT. It codes for CASSLSTGQGTYSGNTIYF.

CDR3 sequence (DNA): TGTGCCAGCAGCCCGACAGGGAACACTGAAGCTTTCTTT. Protein sequence: CASSPTGNTEAFF. The chain has TRBV13 and TRBJ1-1; tentatively, D is TRBD1 (6 bases). CDR3 length: 13 residues. Germline CDR1 and CDR2: PRHDT and FYEKMQ (reference sequence). The V end lost 5 bases, the J end lost 1 base, and 8 bases lay between the germline ends.